The 3 T cell receptor beta chains reported below all come from one sample, sequenced in a study of blood T cell repertoires in COVID-19 (dated by TCRdb to about 2020). Libraries came from the immunoSEQ multiplex PCR assay. TCRdb took over this immuneACCESS table, retaining in-frame rearrangements with V and J assigned. Such tables are incomplete; in checked studies, under half of the missing clones stem from an unresolved V gene, and the remainder is unexplained. This sample gives approximately 300,000 clones in total; 85% of them show up just once. Approximately 3.8% of the sample comes from the top ten. The sequenced sample consisted of peripheral blood. The source is a woman aged 45-65 years with active or convalescent COVID-19.

V usage is TRBV6-5 and J usage is TRBJ2-1, with 12 positions matching TRBD2. V lost 6 bases, J lost 3 bases, and 0 bases stayed unmatched. Germline V gene data show CDR1 as MNHEY and CDR2 as SVGAGI. The CDR3 contains 14 residues. The CDR3 protein is CASRTSGSYNEQFF. The DNA for the CDR3 is TGTGCCAGCAGGACTAGCGGGAGCTACAATGAGCAGTTCTTC.

The rearrangement links TRBV7-9 to TRBJ2-1; TRBD2 is a possible D gene (6 bases). The CDR3 loop spans 12 amino acids. Germline assignment: CDR1 SEHNR and CDR2 FQNEAQ (reference sequence). With 1 base removed from V and 10 bases from J, the gap between germline ends came to 8 bases. The CDR3 loop is CASSLGGGEQFF. The CDR3 DNA reads as TGTGCCAGCAGCTTAGGGGGAGGCGAGCAGTTCTTC.

This chain joins TRBV19 and TRBJ2-5; 10 bases are a match to TRBD1. The ends lost 2 bases at V and 4 bases at J; junction bases unmatched: 4. From germline, CDR1 is LNHDA and CDR2 SQIVND (reference sequence). The CDR3 runs to 15 residues. The CDR3 spells CASSINGQGGETQYF. For the CDR3, the DNA is TGTGCCAGTAGTATAAACGGACAGGGGGGAGAGACCCAGTACTTC.